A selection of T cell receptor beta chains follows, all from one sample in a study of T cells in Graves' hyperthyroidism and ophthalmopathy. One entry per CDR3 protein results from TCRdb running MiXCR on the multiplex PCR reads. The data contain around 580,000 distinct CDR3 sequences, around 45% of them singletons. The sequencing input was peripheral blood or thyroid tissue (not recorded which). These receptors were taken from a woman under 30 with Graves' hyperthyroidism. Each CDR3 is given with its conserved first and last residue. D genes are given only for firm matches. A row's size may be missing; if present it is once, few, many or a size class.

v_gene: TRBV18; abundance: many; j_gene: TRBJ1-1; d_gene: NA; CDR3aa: CASSPSGGYEAFF; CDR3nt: TGTGCCAGCTCACCATCTGGGGGCTATGAAGCTTTCTTT
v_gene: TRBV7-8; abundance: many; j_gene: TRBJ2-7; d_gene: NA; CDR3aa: CASSLTLSSYEQYF; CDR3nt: TGTGCCAGCAGCTTGACATTGAGCTCCTACGAGCAGTACTTC
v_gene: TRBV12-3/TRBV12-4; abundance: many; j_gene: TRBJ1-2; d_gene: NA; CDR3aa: CASSLRRPDVYGYTF; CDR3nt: TGTGCCAGCAGTTTAAGACGCCCGGACGTCTATGGCTACACCTTC
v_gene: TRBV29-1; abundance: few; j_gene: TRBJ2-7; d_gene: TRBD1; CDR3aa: CSVVGQAHSYEQYF; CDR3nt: TGCAGCGTTGTGGGACAGGCTCACTCCTACGAGCAGTACTTC
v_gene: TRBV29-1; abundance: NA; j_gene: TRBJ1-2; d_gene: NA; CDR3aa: CSVAVGGYTF; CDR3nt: TGCAGCGTTGCGGTGGGGGGCTACACCTTC
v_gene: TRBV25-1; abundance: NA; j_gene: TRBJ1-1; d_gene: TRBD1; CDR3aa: CASSVEQGEAAGNTEAFF; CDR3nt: TGTGCCAGCAGTGTGGAACAGGGGGAGGCCGCTGGGAACACTGAAGCTTTCTTT
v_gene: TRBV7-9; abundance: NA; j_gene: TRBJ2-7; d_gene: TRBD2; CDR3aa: CASSHLAGNYEQYF; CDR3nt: TGTGCCAGCAGCCATCTAGCGGGGAACTACGAGCAGTACTTC
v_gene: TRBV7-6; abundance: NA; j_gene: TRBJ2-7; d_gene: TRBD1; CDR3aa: CARDSGGYEQYF; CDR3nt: TGTGCTAGAGATTCAGGGGGCTACGAGCAGTACTTC
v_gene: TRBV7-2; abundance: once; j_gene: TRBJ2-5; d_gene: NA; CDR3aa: CASSGRTRYF; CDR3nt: TGTGCCAGCAGCGGTCGAACACGGTACTTC
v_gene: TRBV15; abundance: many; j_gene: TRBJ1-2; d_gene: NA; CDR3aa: CATSRDIRVNYGYTF; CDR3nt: TGTGCCACCAGCAGAGATATCAGGGTGAACTATGGCTACACCTTC
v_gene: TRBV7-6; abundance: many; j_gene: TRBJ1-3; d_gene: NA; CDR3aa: CASSLGGGGSGNTIYF; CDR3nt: TGTGCCAGCAGCTTGGGCGGAGGAGGATCTGGAAACACCATATATTTT
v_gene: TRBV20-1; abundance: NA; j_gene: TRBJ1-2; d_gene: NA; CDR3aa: CSEGRETGHYGYTF; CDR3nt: TGCAGTGAAGGGAGGGAAACTGGCCACTATGGCTACACCTTC
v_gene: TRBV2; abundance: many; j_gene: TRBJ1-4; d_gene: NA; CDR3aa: CASSDSPEAEPEKLFF; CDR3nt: TGTGCCAGCAGTGACAGCCCGGAGGCCGAACCTGAAAAACTGTTTTTT
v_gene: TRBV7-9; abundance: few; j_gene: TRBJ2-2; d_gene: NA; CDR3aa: CASSLAATTGELFF; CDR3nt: TGTGCCAGCAGCTTGGCCGCCACAACCGGGGAGCTGTTTTTT
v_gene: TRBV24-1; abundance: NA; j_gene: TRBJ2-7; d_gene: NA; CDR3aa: CATDRIYEQYF; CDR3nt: TGTGCCACCGATCGCATTTACGAGCAGTACTTC
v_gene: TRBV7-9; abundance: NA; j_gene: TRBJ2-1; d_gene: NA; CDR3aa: CASSLALGPYNEQFF; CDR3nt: TGTGCCAGCAGCTTAGCCTTGGGACCGTACAATGAGCAGTTCTTC
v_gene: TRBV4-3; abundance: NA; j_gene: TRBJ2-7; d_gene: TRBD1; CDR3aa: CASSQDLSRGSYEQYF; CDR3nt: TGCGCCAGCAGCCAAGATCTTTCCAGGGGGTCCTACGAGCAGTACTTC
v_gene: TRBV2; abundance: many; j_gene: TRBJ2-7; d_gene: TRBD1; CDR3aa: CASSQGQGTYEQYF; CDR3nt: TGTGCCAGCAGCCAGGGACAGGGAACCTACGAGCAGTACTTC
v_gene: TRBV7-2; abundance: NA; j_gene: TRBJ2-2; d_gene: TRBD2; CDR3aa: CASSTDGGGTGELSW; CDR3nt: TGTGCCAGCAGCACGGACGGGGGGGGAACCGGGGAGCTGTCTTGG
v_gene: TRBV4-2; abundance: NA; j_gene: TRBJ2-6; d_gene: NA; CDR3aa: CASSLPGNSGANVLTF; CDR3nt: TGTGCCAGCAGCTTACCAGGGAACTCTGGGGCCAACGTCCTGACTTTC
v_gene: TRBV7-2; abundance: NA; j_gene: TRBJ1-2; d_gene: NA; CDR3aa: CASSFRSGRGYGYTF; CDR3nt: TGTGCCAGCAGCTTTCGTAGCGGGAGGGGGTATGGCTACACCTTC
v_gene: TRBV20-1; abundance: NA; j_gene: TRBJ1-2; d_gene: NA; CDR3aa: CSASPTGREDYGYTF; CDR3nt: TGCAGTGCTAGTCCAACAGGCCGGGAAGACTATGGCTACACCTTC
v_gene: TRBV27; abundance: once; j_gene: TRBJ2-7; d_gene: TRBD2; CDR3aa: CASSSTGTSSHEQYF; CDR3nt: TGTGCCAGCAGTTCCACCGGGACTAGCAGCCACGAGCAGTACTTC
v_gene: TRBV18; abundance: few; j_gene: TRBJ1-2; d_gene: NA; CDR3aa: CASSPLETGKYGYTF; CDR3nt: TGTGCCAGCTCACCACTGGAGACAGGAAAGTATGGCTACACCTTC
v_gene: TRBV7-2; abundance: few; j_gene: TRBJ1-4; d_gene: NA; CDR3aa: CASSLEGWAKKLFF; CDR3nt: TGTGCCAGCAGCTTAGAGGGATGGGCTAAAAAACTGTTTTTT
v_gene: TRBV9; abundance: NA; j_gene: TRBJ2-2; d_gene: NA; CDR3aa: CASSVWGEGAGELFF; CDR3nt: TGTGCCAGCAGCGTATGGGGTGAGGGCGCCGGGGAGCTGTTTTTT
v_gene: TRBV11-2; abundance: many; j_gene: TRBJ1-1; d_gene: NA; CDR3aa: CASRPIARTEAFF; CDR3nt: TGTGCCAGCAGACCCATAGCGAGGACTGAAGCTTTCTTT
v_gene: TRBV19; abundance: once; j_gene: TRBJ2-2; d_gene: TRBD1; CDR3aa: CASGSYRGANTGELFF; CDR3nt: TGTGCCAGTGGTAGTTACAGGGGAGCGAACACCGGGGAGCTGTTTTTT
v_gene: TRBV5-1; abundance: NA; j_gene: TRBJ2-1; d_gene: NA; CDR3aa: CASIRDNTYNEQFF; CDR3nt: TGCGCCAGCATCCGGGACAACACCTACAATGAGCAGTTCTTC
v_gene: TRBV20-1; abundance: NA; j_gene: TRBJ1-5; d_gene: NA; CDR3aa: CSASGLAGQPQHF; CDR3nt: TGCAGTGCTAGCGGTCTAGCGGGACAGCCCCAGCATTTT
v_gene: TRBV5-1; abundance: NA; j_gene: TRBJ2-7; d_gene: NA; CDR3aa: CASSLMQEDYEQYF; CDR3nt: TGCGCCAGCAGTTTAATGCAGGAGGACTACGAGCAGTACTTC
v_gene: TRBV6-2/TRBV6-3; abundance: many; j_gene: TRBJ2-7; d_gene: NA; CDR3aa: CASWMGRTNSYEQYF; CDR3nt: TGTGCCAGCTGGATGGGCAGGACCAACTCCTACGAGCAGTACTTC
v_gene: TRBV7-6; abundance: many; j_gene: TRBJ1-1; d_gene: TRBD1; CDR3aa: CASSLLWTGATLNTEAFF; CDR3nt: TGTGCCAGCAGCCTTCTTTGGACAGGGGCCACCTTGAACACTGAAGCTTTCTTT
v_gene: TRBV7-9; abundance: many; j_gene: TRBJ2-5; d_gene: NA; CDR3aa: CASSLLPSGTQYF; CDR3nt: TGTGCCAGCAGCTTACTCCCCTCCGGGACCCAGTACTTC
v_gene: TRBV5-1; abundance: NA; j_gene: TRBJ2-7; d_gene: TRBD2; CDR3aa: CASSLASGNTQYF; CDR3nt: TGCGCCAGCAGCTTGGCTAGCGGGAACACGCAGTACTTC
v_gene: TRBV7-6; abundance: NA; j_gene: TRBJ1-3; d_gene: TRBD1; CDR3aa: CASSNGQENTIYF; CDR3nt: TGTGCCAGCAGCAACGGACAGGAGAACACCATATATTTT
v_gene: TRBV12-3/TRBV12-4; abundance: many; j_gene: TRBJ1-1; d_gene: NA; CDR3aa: CASSFRGAEAFF; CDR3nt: TGTGCCAGCAGTTTTCGAGGCGCTGAAGCTTTCTTT
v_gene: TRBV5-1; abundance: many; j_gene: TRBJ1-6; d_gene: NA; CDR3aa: CASSSGQRGLFLHF; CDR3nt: TGCGCCAGCAGCTCCGGACAGCGAGGTCTTTTCCTCCACTTT
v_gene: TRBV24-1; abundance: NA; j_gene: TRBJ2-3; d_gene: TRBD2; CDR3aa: CATSLGGAGGSTDTQYF; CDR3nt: TGTGCCACCTCCTTAGGAGGAGCGGGAGGGAGCACAGATACGCAGTATTTT
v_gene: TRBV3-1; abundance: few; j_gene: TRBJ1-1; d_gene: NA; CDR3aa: CASSQIVGDTEAFF; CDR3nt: TGTGCCAGCAGCCAAATCGTTGGGGACACTGAAGCTTTCTTT
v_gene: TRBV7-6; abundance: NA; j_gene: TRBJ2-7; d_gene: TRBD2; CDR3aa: CASSLRAGGPSDEQYF; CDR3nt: TGTGCCAGCAGCCTCCGGGCGGGAGGGCCCTCGGATGAGCAGTACTTC
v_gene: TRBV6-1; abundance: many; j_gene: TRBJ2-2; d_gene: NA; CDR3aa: CASIAGSNTGELFF; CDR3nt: TGTGCCAGCATCGCCGGATCGAACACCGGGGAGCTGTTTTTT
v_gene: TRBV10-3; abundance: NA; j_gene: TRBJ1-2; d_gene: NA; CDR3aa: CAISESITRGFGYTF; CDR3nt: TGTGCCATCAGTGAGTCGATTACCAGGGGCTTTGGCTACACCTTC
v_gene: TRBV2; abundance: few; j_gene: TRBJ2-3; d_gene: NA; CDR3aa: CASSDRPFTDTQYF; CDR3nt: TGTGCCAGCAGTGATCGGCCATTCACAGATACGCAGTATTTT
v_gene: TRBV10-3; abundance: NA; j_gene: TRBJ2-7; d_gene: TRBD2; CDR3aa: CAIGTSEDYEQYF; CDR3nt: TGTGCCATCGGGACTAGCGAGGACTACGAGCAGTACTTC
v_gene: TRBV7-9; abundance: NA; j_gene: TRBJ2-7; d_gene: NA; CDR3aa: CASSFRQANYEQYF; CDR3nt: TGTGCCAGCAGCTTTCGACAGGCGAACTACGAGCAGTACTTC
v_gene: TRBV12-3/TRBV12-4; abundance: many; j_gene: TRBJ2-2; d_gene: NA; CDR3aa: CASSLFSRRRNTGELFF; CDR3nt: TGTGCCAGCAGTTTATTCTCGAGACGACGTAACACCGGGGAGCTGTTTTTT
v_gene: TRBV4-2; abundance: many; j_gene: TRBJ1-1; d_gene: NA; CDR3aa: CASSHGRDRTEAFF; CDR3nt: TGTGCCAGCAGCCATGGCCGGGACCGCACTGAAGCTTTCTTT